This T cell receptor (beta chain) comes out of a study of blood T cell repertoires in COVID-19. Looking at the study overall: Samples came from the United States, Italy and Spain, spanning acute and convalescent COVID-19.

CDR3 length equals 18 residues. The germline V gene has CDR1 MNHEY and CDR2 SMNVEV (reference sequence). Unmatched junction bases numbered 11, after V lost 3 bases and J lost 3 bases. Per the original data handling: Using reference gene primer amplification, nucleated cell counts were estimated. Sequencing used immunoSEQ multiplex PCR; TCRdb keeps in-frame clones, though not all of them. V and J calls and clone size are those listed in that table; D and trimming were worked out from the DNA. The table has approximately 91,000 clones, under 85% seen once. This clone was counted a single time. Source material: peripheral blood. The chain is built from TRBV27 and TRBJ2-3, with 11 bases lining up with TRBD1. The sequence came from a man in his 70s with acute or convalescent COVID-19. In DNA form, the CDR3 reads TGTGCCAGCAGTTTCCTGGTTTTCCGGGACAGGGGGACAGATACGCAGTATTTT. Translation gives CASSFLVFRDRGTDTQYF.